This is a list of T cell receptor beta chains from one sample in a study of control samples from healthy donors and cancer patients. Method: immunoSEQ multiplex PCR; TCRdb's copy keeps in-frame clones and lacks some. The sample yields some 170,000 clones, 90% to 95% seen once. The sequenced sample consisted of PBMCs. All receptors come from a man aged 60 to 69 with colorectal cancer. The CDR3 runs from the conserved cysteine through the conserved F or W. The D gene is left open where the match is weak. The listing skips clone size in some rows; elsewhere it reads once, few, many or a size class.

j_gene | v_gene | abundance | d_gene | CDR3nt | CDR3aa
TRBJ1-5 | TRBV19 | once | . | TGTGCCAGTAGTATTGCCACGTATAGCAATCAGCCCCAGCATTTT | CASSIATYSNQPQHF
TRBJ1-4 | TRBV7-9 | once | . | TGTGCCAGCAGCTTAGCGAATACAGGGAGAAATGAAAAACTGTTTTTT | CASSLANTGRNEKLFF
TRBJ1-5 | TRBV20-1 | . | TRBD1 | TGCAGTGCTAGTGACAGGGGAGGTCAGCCCCAGCATTTT | CSASDRGGQPQHF
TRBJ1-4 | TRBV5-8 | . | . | TGTGCCAGCAGCTTGGCACAGAATAATGAAAAACTGTTTTTT | CASSLAQNNEKLFF
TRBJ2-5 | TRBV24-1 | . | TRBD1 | TGTGCCACCAGTGATTTGCGACAGGGGGAGACCCAGTACTTC | CATSDLRQGETQYF
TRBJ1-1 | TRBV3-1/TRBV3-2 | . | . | TGTGCCAGCAGCCAGGCATCCAACGGGGGCACTGAAGCTTTCTTT | CASSQASNGGTEAFF
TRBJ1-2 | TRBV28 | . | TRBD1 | TGTGCCAGCAGTCTCGGTGGACAGGGGGCTTCTAACTATGGCTACACCTTC | CASSLGGQGASNYGYTF
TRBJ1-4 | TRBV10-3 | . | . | TGTGCCATCAGTGAGGGGTGGGCAGAAAATGAAAAACTGTTTTTT | CAISEGWAENEKLFF
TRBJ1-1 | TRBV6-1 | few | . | TGTGCCAGCAGTGAGGGGATAGTGAACACTGAAGCTTTCTTT | CASSEGIVNTEAFF
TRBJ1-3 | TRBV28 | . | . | TGTGCCAGCATCGACTGGGCCTCTGGAAACACCATATATTTT | CASIDWASGNTIYF
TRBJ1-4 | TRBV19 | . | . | TGTGCCAGTAGTATAGGACAGAAGAATGAAAAACTGTTTTTT | CASSIGQKNEKLFF
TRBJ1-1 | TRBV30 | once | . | TGTGCCTGGGGGAAAGGACGGTGGGGATCGAACACTGAAGCTTTCTTT | CAWGKGRWGSNTEAFF
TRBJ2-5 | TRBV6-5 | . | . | TGTGCCAGCAGTCCAGGGGATTTGGAGACCCAGTACTTC | CASSPGDLETQYF
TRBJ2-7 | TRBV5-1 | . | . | TGCGCCAGCAGCTTGGTAGGTGCGAGGTCGGGCGAGCAGTACTTC | CASSLVGARSGEQYF
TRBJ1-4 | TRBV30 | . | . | TGTGCCTGGAGATCGGACCCGAATGAAAAACTGTTTTTT | CAWRSDPNEKLFF
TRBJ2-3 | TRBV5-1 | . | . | TGCGCCAGCAGCGGTTTATTGACTCCCCTCGGGACAGATACGCAGTATTTT | CASSGLLTPLGTDTQYF
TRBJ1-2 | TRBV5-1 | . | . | TGCGCCAGCAGCTTGGATTATGAGGGTGGGGGCTACACCTTC | CASSLDYEGGGYTF
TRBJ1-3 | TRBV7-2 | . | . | TGTGCCAGCAGCTTAGTGGTTCGGAGCTCTGGAAACACCATATATTTT | CASSLVVRSSGNTIYF
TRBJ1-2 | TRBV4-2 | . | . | TGTGCCAGCAGCGCCGGGAACTATGGCTACACCTTC | CASSAGNYGYTF
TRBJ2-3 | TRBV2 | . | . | TGTGCCAGCAGTGAAAACCCTGGCACAGATACGCAGTATTTT | CASSENPGTDTQYF
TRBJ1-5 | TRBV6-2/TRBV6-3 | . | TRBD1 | TGTGCCAGCAGTTATTGGCAGGGGGGCAATCAGCCCCAGCATTTT | CASSYWQGGNQPQHF
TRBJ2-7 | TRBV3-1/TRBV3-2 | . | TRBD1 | TGTGCCAGCAGCCAAGATATGACAGGGGGCCCTTACGAGCAGTACTTC | CASSQDMTGGPYEQYF
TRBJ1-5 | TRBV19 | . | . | TGTGCCAGTAGTACGGACTCGAGCAATCAGCCCCAGCATTTT | CASSTDSSNQPQHF
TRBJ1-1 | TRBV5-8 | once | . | TGTGCCAGCAGCCCCCAGGAGGGGCTTGAAGCTTTCTTT | CASSPQEGLEAFF
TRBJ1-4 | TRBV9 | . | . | TGTGCCAGCAGCCGCCCCCGAGAAAAACTGTTTTTT | CASSRPREKLFF
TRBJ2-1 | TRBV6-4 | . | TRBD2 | TGTGCCAGCAGTGAGATAGCGGGGGGGGACAATGAGCAGTTCTTC | CASSEIAGGDNEQFF
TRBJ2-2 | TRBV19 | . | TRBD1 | TGTGCCAGTACCATGACAGGGGAAGGGAACACCGGGGAGCTGTTTTTT | CASTMTGEGNTGELFF
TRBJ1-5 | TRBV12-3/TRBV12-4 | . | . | TGTGCCAGCAGTTGGGCCGGCAATCAGCCCCAGCATTTT | CASSWAGNQPQHF
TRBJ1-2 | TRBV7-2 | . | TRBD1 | TGTGCCAGCAGCCCTTTTAGAACAGGGGGAACCTATGGCTACACCTTC | CASSPFRTGGTYGYTF
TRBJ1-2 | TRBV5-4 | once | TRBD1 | TGTGCCAGCAGCTCGCAGGGACAGGGGGCCTATGGCTACACCTTC | CASSSQGQGAYGYTF
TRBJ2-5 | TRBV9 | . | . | TGTGCCAGCAGCCCCACAGCGGGCACCCATCGAGAGACCCAGTACTTC | CASSPTAGTHRETQYF
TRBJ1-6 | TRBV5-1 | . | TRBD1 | TGCGCCAGCAGCCTGACAGGGGAATCGAAAAATTCACCCCTCCACTTT | CASSLTGESKNSPLHF
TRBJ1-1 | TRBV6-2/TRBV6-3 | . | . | TGTGCCAGCAGTGTGACGGTCGAGCGAGTTGAAGCTTTCTTT | CASSVTVERVEAFF
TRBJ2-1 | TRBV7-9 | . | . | TGTGCCAGCAGCCTGACTAGGGGTGAGCAGTTCTTC | CASSLTRGEQFF
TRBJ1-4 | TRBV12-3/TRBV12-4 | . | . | TGTGCCAGCACCCCTGACAGGTTGGCAACTCTGTTTTTT | CASTPDRLATLFF